A single sample gave rise to the 10 T cell receptor beta chains below, sequenced in a study of blood T cell repertoires in COVID-19. Clones were read by immunoSEQ multiplex PCR, and TCRdb kept only the in-frame ones, dropping some. Among fewer than 250,000 clones listed, around 88% were seen once. Sequenced sample: peripheral blood. The receptor set was obtained from a woman aged 45-65 years with acute or convalescent COVID-19.

This clone was counted a few times. CDR3 in DNA: TGTGCCAGCAGCTCGAGCGGGAGTTCCGAAGAGACCCAGTACTTC. Protein sequence: CASSSSGSSEETQYF. J is TRBJ2-5 and V is TRBV27; 8 bases fit TRBD2. CDR1 MNHEY and CDR2 SMNVEV come from the germline V gene (reference sequence). The CDR3 is 15 amino acids. V lost 6 bases, J lost 3 bases, and 9 bases stayed unmatched.

The chain links TRBV14 to TRBJ1-1; a possible D gene is TRBD1 (6 bases). CDR1 is SGHDN and CDR2 is FVKESK in the germline V gene. The CDR3 is 14 residues long. The V end was cut by 3 bases, the J end by 3 bases, with 11 bases between. CDR3 protein: CASSQQGRDTEAFF. CDR3 nucleotides: TGTGCCAGCAGCCAGCAGGGGCGGGACACTGAAGCTTTCTTT.

This rearrangement joins TRBV19 to TRBJ1-2, with D perhaps TRBD1 (5 bases). The germline CDR1 and CDR2 sequences are LNHDA and SQIVND (reference sequence). V was trimmed by 2 bases and J by 4 bases, leaving 11 bases between them. The CDR3 sequence is 14 residues long. Here the CDR3 reads CASSIRQPLYGYTF. CDR3 sequence (DNA): TGTGCCAGTAGTATACGACAGCCCCTCTATGGCTACACCTTC.

The V and J genes are TRBV27 and TRBJ2-7, with a weak D call TRBD1 (6 bases). The CDR3 runs 18 residues. The germline V gene encodes CDR1 MNHEY and CDR2 SMNVEV (reference sequence). V was shortened by 2 bases and J by 2 bases, with 22 bases between the two germline ends. CDR3: CASSLISSWGRGTYEQYF. The CDR3 bases are TGTGCCAGCAGTTTAATCTCCTCGTGGGGGCGAGGGACCTACGAGCAGTACTTC.

The chain links TRBV27 to TRBJ2-7, with TRBD1 identical over 8 bases. Germline CDR1 reads MNHEY; CDR2 reads SMNVEV (reference sequence). The CDR3 is made up of 14 amino acids. The trim removed 5 bases at V and 2 bases at J, leaving 5 bases unmatched. The CDR3 coding sequence is TGTGCCAGCAGTCCCCCGGACAGGGCCTACGAGCAGTACTTC. Residues: CASSPPDRAYEQYF.

The chain carries TRBV19 and TRBJ1-2; D is uncertain. Trimming shortened V by 3 bases and J by 6 bases, and 11 bases separated the two germline ends. CDR3 length: 13 residues. Germline values: CDR1 LNHDA, CDR2 SQIVND (reference sequence). In DNA form, the CDR3 reads TGTGCCAGTAGTATTCTAGGGAGGGATGGCTACACCTTC. The encoded protein is CASSILGRDGYTF.

The chain couples TRBV11-2 to TRBJ2-7; D is undetermined. CDR1 SGHAT and CDR2 FQNNGV come from the germline V gene. V dropped 7 bases and J dropped 2 bases, with 18 bases sitting between them. The CDR3 has 15 residues. This CDR3 is CASKALRRSTYEQYF. CDR3 sequence (DNA): TGTGCCAGCAAAGCTTTGCGGCGCAGTACCTACGAGCAGTACTTC.

This rearrangement joins TRBV4-2 to TRBJ1-2; D call uncertain. Trimming removed 3 bases from V and 8 bases from J, with 13 bases in between. Per germline, CDR1 LGHNA and CDR2 YNFKEQ. The CDR3 contains 13 residues. The CDR3 loop is CASSQTTASGYTF. Written as DNA, the CDR3 is TGTGCCAGCAGCCAGACCACGGCTAGCGGCTACACCTTC.

The rearrangement uses TRBV6-1 and TRBJ2-5, with TRBD2 identical over 9 bases. The length of the CDR3 is 18 residues. V dropped 2 bases and J dropped 1; count of bases not matched to a gene: 11. Germline CDR1 is MNHNS and CDR2 is SASEGT. This CDR3 is CASSELLGTSGPQETQYF. CDR3 nucleotide sequence: TGTGCCAGCAGTGAACTACTTGGAACTAGCGGGCCCCAAGAGACCCAGTACTTC.

The chain recombines TRBV29-1 with TRBJ1-4; 7 nucleotides match TRBD1. Trimming removed 4 bases from V and 6 bases from J; junction bases left unmatched: 5. The germline CDR1 and CDR2 sequences are SQVTM and ANQGSEA. The CDR3 sequence is 13 residues long. The CDR3, as DNA: TGCAGCGTTGTGGGGGACAGAGATGAAAAACTGTTTTTT. Translation gives CSVVGDRDEKLFF.